This T cell receptor beta chain was obtained from a study of T cell clonotyping in hematopoietic cell transplantation. Time point defined: recipient sample about 28 days before transplant, after cytoreduction. General observations from the study: Without cell sorting, CD4 versus CD8 contributions remain unresolved. Recipient TCR diversity dropped after transplant; expanded clonotypes rose from day 30 to 180.

Of note for this clone: What it recognizes is unknown.

Trimming removed 7 bases from V and 0 bases from J, with 13 bases in between. This CDR3 has 15 residues. The germline CDR1 and CDR2 sequences are MNHEY and SMNVEV (reference sequence). Clones were read by immunoSEQ multiplex PCR, and TCRdb kept only the in-frame ones, dropping some. The table records around 24,000 clones, about 79% of them present only once. This chain connects TRBV27 to TRBJ1-5; a weak D match, TRBD1 (5 bases). The sequence was obtained from a woman in her fifties or sixties with acute myeloid leukemia. Some clones in this sample may be carry-over from other donors' samples. The starting material was peripheral blood mononuclear cells, obtained before stem cell transplant. This CDR3 reads CASISQANSNQPQHF. For the CDR3, the DNA is TGTGCCAGCATTTCACAGGCTAATAGCAATCAGCCCCAGCATTTT.